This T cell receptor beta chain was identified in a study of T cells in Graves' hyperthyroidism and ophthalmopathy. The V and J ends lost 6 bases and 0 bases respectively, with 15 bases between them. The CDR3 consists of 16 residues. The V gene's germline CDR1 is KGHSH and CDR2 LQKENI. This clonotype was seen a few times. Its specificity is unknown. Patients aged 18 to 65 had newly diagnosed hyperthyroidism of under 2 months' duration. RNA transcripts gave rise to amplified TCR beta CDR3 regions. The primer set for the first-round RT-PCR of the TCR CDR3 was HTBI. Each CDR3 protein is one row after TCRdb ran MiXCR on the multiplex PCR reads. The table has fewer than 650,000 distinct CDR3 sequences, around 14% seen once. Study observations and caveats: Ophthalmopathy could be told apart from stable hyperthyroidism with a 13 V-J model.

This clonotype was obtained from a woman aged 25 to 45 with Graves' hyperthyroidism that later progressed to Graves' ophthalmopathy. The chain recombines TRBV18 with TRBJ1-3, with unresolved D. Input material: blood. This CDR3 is CASSPLLVGSGNTIYF. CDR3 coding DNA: TGTGCCAGCTCCCCTCTCTTGGTAGGCTCTGGAAACACCATATATTTT.